The entry below gives a single T cell receptor beta chain sequence along with its context. From germline, CDR1 is SGHRS and CDR2 YFSETQ. V shed 4 bases and J shed 0 bases, with 14 bases lying between them. The CDR3 is 15 amino acids. The data are from a study of cytomegalovirus exposure and HLA in healthy donors. The study ran its PCR with 60 Vbeta and 13 Jbeta primers. Assay: immunoSEQ multiplex PCR; the TCRdb copy retains only in-frame clones and omits some. In the table there are 150,000 to 200,000 clones, 84% of which are singletons. The clonotype was recovered from a boy under 18 in good health and CMV-seronegative. Sequencing input: PBMCs. V and J are TRBV5-1 and TRBJ2-7; a possible D gene is TRBD1 (6 bases). The CDR3 DNA reads TGCGCCAGCAGCCAGGGGACGGCGAGCTCCTACGAGCAGTACTTC. Residues: CASSQGTASSYEQYF. The full variable domain, completed using reference TRBV5-1 and TRBJ2-7, is KAGVTQTPRYLIKTRGQQVTLSCSPISGHRSVSWYQQTPGQGLQFLFEYFSETQRNKGNFPGRFSGRQFSNSRSEMNVSTLELGDSALYLCASSQGTASSYEQYFGPGTRLTVT.